Shown below are 30 T cell receptor beta chains from a single sample sequenced in a study of T cells in localized non-small cell lung cancer. Some clones are missing from TCRdb's copy, which holds only in-frame ones; the method was immunoSEQ multiplex PCR. The table has some 78,000 clones, 84% seen once. The starting material was peripheral blood, obtained before any cancer treatment. The receptors originated from a man aged 35 to 70 with stage I lung adenocarcinoma.

This chain links TRBV5-4 with TRBJ2-2, with 15 nucleotides matching TRBD2. Germline V gives CDR1 SGHNT, CDR2 YYREEE (reference sequence). J was trimmed by 0 bases and V by 4 bases; bases with no gene match: 1. This CDR3 is 17 amino acids long. The CDR3 sequence: CASSGLAGGPNTGELFF. CDR3 DNA: TGTGCCAGCAGCGGACTAGCGGGGGGGCCGAACACCGGGGAGCTGTTTTTT.

The V call is TRBV6-5, the J call TRBJ1-4; tentative D call: TRBD1 (6 bases). This CDR3 has 14 residues. The V end was cut by 3 bases, the J end by 5 bases, with 10 bases between. The germline V gene encodes CDR1 MNHEY and CDR2 SVGAGI. The CDR3 loop reads CASSYRGANEKLFF. CDR3 nucleotides: TGTGCCAGCAGTTATAGGGGGGCAAATGAAAAACTGTTTTTT.

In this sample, this clone turned up a few times. The chain is built from TRBV4-3 and TRBJ1-1; perhaps TRBD1 as D (5 bases). The V end lost 2 bases, the J end lost 3 bases, and 7 bases lay between the germline ends. The CDR3 consists of 13 residues. Germline assignment: CDR1 LGHNA and CDR2 YSLEER. CDR3 coding DNA: TGCGCCAGCAGCCAACGGGGGTACACTGAAGCTTTCTTT. It is translated as CASSQRGYTEAFF.

Written as DNA, the CDR3 is TGTGCCAGCAGTCCGACAGGGGGTAGAGGTCAGCCCCAGCATTTT. Its protein is CASSPTGGRGQPQHF. The chain joins TRBV6-5 to TRBJ1-5, with 9 positions matching TRBD1. V trimming: 5 bases; J trimming: 6 bases; junction bases outside the gene matches: 8. This CDR3 comprises 15 residues. Germline CDR1 reads MNHEY; CDR2 reads SVGAGI.

The V and J genes are TRBV10-3 and TRBJ2-1, with 9 bases aligning to TRBD1. Losses at the gene ends were 3 bases for V and 15 bases for J; bases not matched to a gene: 6. The CDR3 loop spans 12 amino acids. Germline V CDR1 and CDR2: ENHRY, SYGVKD. The CDR3 bases are TGTGCCATCAGTGACGCGACAGGGGGGAGGTTCTTC. It specifies CAISDATGGRFF.

This sequence joins TRBV9 and TRBJ2-3; 15 bases fit TRBD2. Germline lookup yields CDR1 SGDLS and CDR2 YYNGEE. The CDR3 consists of 14 residues. The trim removed 3 bases at V and 10 bases at J, leaving 3 bases unmatched. The CDR3 DNA reads as TGTGCCAGCAGCGGTGGGACTAGCGGGAGGTCGCAGTATTTT. Its protein product is CASSGGTSGRSQYF.

The chain carries TRBV5-6 and TRBJ1-1; a possible D gene is TRBD1 (6 bases). The CDR3 contains 13 residues. The germline V gene has CDR1 SGHDT and CDR2 YYEEEE. The germline V and J ends were trimmed by 4 bases and 10 bases, with 17 bases remaining between them. This chain's CDR3 is CASSTLPRGRAFF. The CDR3 region has the DNA TGTGCCAGCAGCACACTGCCTAGGGGGAGAGCTTTCTTT.

The J gene is TRBJ2-7, the V gene TRBV5-1; 7 nucleotides match TRBD1. V lost 4 bases, J lost 0 bases, and 7 bases stayed unmatched. The CDR3 loop spans 15 amino acids. CDR1 is SGHRS and CDR2 is YFSETQ in the germline V gene. CDR3 region: CASSVGTAHSYEQYF. Written as DNA, the CDR3 is TGCGCCAGCAGCGTAGGGACAGCCCACTCCTACGAGCAGTACTTC.

The chain has TRBV2 and TRBJ2-7; TRBD2 matches at 7 bases. The CDR3 consists of 16 residues. Germline V gene sequence: CDR1 SNHLY, CDR2 FYNNEI. V dropped 6 bases and J dropped 3; count of bases not matched to a gene: 14. Here the CDR3 DNA reads TGTGCCAGCAGCGAGGAGAGCGGGAAGGTTGGCTACGAGCAGTACTTC. It translates to CASSEESGKVGYEQYF.

This sequence joins TRBV9 and TRBJ2-6; D ambiguous. This CDR3 comprises 14 residues. V lost 3 bases to trimming and J lost 0 bases, with 4 bases between them. From germline, CDR1 is SGDLS and CDR2 YYNGEE. CDR3 amino acids: CASSAVSGANVLTF. As DNA, the CDR3 is TGTGCCAGCAGCGCCGTCTCTGGGGCCAACGTCCTGACTTTC.

This clone was recorded once. The gene calls are TRBV30 and TRBJ1-2; unclear D gene. Germline-derived CDR1 and CDR2 are GTSNPN and SVGIG (reference sequence). The CDR3 has 13 amino acids. The germline V and J ends were trimmed by 3 bases and 3 bases, with 11 bases remaining between them. CDR3 in DNA: TGTGCCTGGAGCCCTGACACCCACTATGGCTACACCTTC. Translating gives CAWSPDTHYGYTF.

V usage is TRBV27 and J usage is TRBJ2-1; 10 nucleotides match TRBD1. The CDR3 spans 16 residues. CDR1 is MNHEY, CDR2 SMNVEV, per germline (reference sequence). V lost 0 bases to trimming and J lost 4 bases; unmatched junction nucleotides: 3. The CDR3 is CASSLSGQGKYNEQFF. The CDR3 DNA sequence: TGTGCCAGCAGTTTATCGGGACAGGGGAAGTACAATGAGCAGTTCTTC.

The chain uses TRBV13 and TRBJ2-1; 7 bases agree with TRBD1. The J segment lost 9 bases and the V segment lost 6 bases, leaving 20 bases of the junction unmatched. The V gene's germline CDR1 is PRHDT and CDR2 FYEKMQ (reference sequence). CDR3 length: 17 residues. In DNA form, the CDR3 reads TGTGCCAGCAGTTCCCCTATGCTCCTTGACAGGGCGGGTGAGCAGTTCTTC. This encodes CASSSPMLLDRAGEQFF.

V is TRBV11-3 and J is TRBJ2-7, with 8 nucleotides matching TRBD1. Unmatched junction bases numbered 4, after V lost 5 bases and J lost 4 bases. The germline V gene encodes CDR1 SGHNT and CDR2 YENEEA. This CDR3 is 13 amino acids long. The CDR3 protein is CASSRGQGYEQYF. The CDR3 DNA reads as TGTGCCAGCAGCCGTGGACAGGGATACGAGCAGTACTTC.

The chain links TRBV20-1 to TRBJ2-1, with unresolved D. V lost 4 bases and J 7 bases, leaving 8 bases between the germline ends. Germline CDR1 DFQATT, CDR2 SNEGSKA (reference sequence). The CDR3 length is 11 residues. The CDR3 protein is CSAIGRNEQFF. The CDR3 DNA is TGCAGTGCTATAGGTAGGAATGAGCAGTTCTTC.

The chain couples TRBV7-2 to TRBJ2-7, with TRBD2 matching 16 bases. V gave up 1 base and J gave up 5 bases; unmatched junction bases: 5. Germline CDR1 reads SGHTA; CDR2 reads FQGNSA. CDR3 length: 17 residues. The CDR3 is CASSLDGTSGGVHEQYF. The CDR3 DNA follows: TGTGCCAGCAGCTTAGACGGGACTAGCGGGGGGGTCCACGAGCAGTACTTC.

The V call is TRBV11-2, the J call TRBJ1-5, with 12 bases that match TRBD1. CDR3 length: 15 amino acids. Trimming removed 5 bases from V and 5 bases from J; junction bases left unmatched: 4. Germline CDR1 and CDR2: SGHAT and FQNNGV. Written as DNA, the CDR3 is TGTGCCAGCAGCCCCGGGACAGGGGGCGATCAGCCCCAGCATTTT. Amino acid sequence: CASSPGTGGDQPQHF. The entire variable domain, with the rest obtained from reference TRBV11-2 and TRBJ1-5, is as follows: EAGVAQSPRYKIIEKRQSVAFWCNPISGHATLYWYQQILGQGPKLLIQFQNNGVVDDSQLPKDRFSAERLKGVDSTLKIQPAKLEDSAVYLCASSPGTGGDQPQHFGDGTRLSIL.

J is TRBJ1-1 and V is TRBV18, with unresolved D. This CDR3 is built from 13 residues. Germline-derived CDR1 and CDR2 are KGHSH and LQKENI. Trimming pared 6 bases from V and 1 base from J, leaving 9 bases between. The DNA of the CDR3 is TGTGCCAGCTCGGGCCGGGAGAACACTGAAGCTTTCTTT. Protein product: CASSGRENTEAFF.

The genes are TRBV4-3 and TRBJ1-1; D remains unclear. Between the trimmed V and J ends, which lost 0 bases and 1 base, there was a span of 9 bases. Germline values: CDR1 LGHNA, CDR2 YSLEER. The CDR3 is made up of 15 amino acids. DNA of the CDR3: TGCGCCAGCAGCCAAGATGGATCACCGAACACTGAAGCTTTCTTT. It specifies CASSQDGSPNTEAFF.

This rearrangement joins TRBV7-2 to TRBJ1-2; 10 bases fit TRBD1. The CDR3 extends over 16 amino acids. Looked up from germline, CDR1 is SGHTA and CDR2 is FQGNSA. Germline trimming cut 5 bases from V and 1 base from J; bases unmatched to any gene: 7. This CDR3 is CASSLTGTGDNYGYTF. CDR3 nucleotides: TGTGCCAGCAGCCTCACCGGGACAGGGGATAACTATGGCTACACCTTC.

The chain couples TRBV27 to TRBJ2-7, with D possibly matching TRBD1 (5 bases). The CDR3 has 14 amino acids. V gave up 2 bases and J gave up 4 bases, with 12 bases separating them. From germline, CDR1 is MNHEY and CDR2 SMNVEV (reference sequence). The CDR3 DNA follows: TGTGCCAGCAGTTTAAGGGGCAGGTATTACGAGCAGTACTTC. Its protein is CASSLRGRYYEQYF.

The V gene is TRBV28, the J gene TRBJ1-2, with 11 positions matching TRBD1. CDR1 MDHEN and CDR2 SYDVKM come from the germline V gene. The CDR3 length is 15 residues. Unmatched junction bases numbered 4, after V lost 5 bases and J lost 2 bases. The CDR3 protein is CASSGQGAPNYGYTF. The CDR3 DNA reads TGTGCCAGCAGTGGACAGGGGGCGCCCAACTATGGCTACACCTTC.

J is TRBJ2-7 and V is TRBV19, with D maybe TRBD2 (6 bases). Germline CDR1 LNHDA, CDR2 SQIVND (reference sequence). The ends were cut back, 5 bases at V and 2 bases at J, with 16 bases in the middle. The CDR3 sequence is 15 residues long. CDR3 in DNA: TGTGCCAGTAGTGTAAGATCCGGGACTGCCTACGAGCAGTACTTC. It encodes CASSVRSGTAYEQYF.

This sequence joins TRBV30 and TRBJ1-1; D not resolved. V was clipped by 1 base and J by 0 bases, with 6 bases between them. Germline V gene sequence: CDR1 GTSNPN, CDR2 SVGIG (reference sequence). The CDR3 is 13 amino acids. The CDR3 sequence: CAWSDNLNTEAFF. Written as DNA, the CDR3 is TGTGCCTGGAGTGACAATTTGAACACTGAAGCTTTCTTT.

The gene calls are TRBV6-1 and TRBJ2-1; the D gene is possibly TRBD1 (5 bases). CDR3 length: 13 amino acids. Germline V gives CDR1 MNHNS, CDR2 SASEGT. V was trimmed by 6 bases and J by 9 bases, leaving 15 bases between them. CDR3 sequence (DNA): TGTGCCAGCAGACGACCTGACAGCCTTGAGCAGTTCTTC. Its protein is CASRRPDSLEQFF.

This clone was recorded a few times. V usage is TRBV28 and J usage is TRBJ1-2; 7 nucleotides align to TRBD1. J lost 11 bases, V lost 5 bases, and 11 bases had no gene match. Germline V gene sequence: CDR1 MDHEN, CDR2 SYDVKM. The CDR3 runs 13 residues. CDR3 sequence: CASSTPARGKYTF. CDR3 nucleotide sequence: TGTGCCAGCAGTACCCCGGCCAGGGGGAAGTACACCTTC.

This rearrangement joins TRBV5-1 to TRBJ2-2; D not certain. Trimming cost V 1 base and J 8 bases, with 15 bases left between them. Germline V gene data show CDR1 as SGHRS and CDR2 as YFSETQ. The CDR3 covers 15 residues. CDR3 DNA: TGCGCCAGCAGCTTGACGACATCGATTCGTGGGGAGCTGTTTTTT. Its protein product is CASSLTTSIRGELFF.

This clone has more than one count but fewer than ten. This chain links TRBV9 with TRBJ2-1; D is unresolved. CDR1 and CDR2 (germline): SGDLS, YYNGEE. The V and J ends lost 4 bases and 5 bases respectively, with 7 bases between them. The CDR3 spans 12 residues. DNA for the CDR3: TGTGCCAGCAGCAGAAGTGACAATGAGCAGTTCTTC. Amino acids: CASSRSDNEQFF. The full variable domain, rest sourced from reference TRBV9 and TRBJ2-1, is DSGVTQTPKHLITATGQRVTLRCSPRSGDLSVYWYQQSLDQGLQFLIQYYNGEERAKGNILERFSAQQFPDLHSELNLSSLELGDSALYFCASSRSDNEQFFGPGTRLTVL.

The rearrangement joins TRBV2 to TRBJ1-2, with D uncertain. In germline, CDR1 is SNHLY, CDR2 FYNNEI. Trimming left V 4 bases short and J 6 bases short, with 9 bases between. This CDR3 has 12 amino acids. CDR3 residues: CASSVRWDGYTF. The CDR3 coding sequence is TGTGCCAGCAGTGTGAGGTGGGATGGCTACACCTTC.

The chain couples TRBV5-1 to TRBJ1-5, with D perhaps TRBD1 (5 bases). The germline V and J ends were trimmed by 0 bases and 4 bases, with 5 bases remaining between them. There are 13 residues in the CDR3. Germline loops: CDR1 SGHRS, CDR2 YFSETQ. The CDR3 region has the DNA TGCGCCAGCAGCTTGGGACAGAATCAGCCCCAGCATTTT. This translates into CASSLGQNQPQHF.